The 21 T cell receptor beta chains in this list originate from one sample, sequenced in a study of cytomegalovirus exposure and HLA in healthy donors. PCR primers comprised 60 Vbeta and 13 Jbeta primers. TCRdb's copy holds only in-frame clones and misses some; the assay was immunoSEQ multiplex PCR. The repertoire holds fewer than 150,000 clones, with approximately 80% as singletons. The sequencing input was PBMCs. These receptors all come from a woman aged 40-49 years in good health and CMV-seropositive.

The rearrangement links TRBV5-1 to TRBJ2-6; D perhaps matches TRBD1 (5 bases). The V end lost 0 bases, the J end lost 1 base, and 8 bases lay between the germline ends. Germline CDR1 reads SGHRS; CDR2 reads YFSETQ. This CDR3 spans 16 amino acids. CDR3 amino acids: CASSLDRGSGANVLTF. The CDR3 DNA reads TGCGCCAGCAGCTTGGATAGGGGATCTGGGGCCAACGTCCTGACTTTC.

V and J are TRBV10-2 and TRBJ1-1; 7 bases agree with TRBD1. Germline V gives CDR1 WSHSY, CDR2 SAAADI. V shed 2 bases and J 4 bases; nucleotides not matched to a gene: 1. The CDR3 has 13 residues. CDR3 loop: CASSEQGGTEAFF. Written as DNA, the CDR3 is TGCGCCAGCAGTGAGCAGGGGGGCACTGAAGCTTTCTTT.

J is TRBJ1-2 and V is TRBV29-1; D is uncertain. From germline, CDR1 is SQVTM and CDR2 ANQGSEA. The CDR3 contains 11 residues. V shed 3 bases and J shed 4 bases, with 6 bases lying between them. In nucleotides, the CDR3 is TGCAGCGTTGACCGGGTCTATGGCTACACCTTC. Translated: CSVDRVYGYTF.

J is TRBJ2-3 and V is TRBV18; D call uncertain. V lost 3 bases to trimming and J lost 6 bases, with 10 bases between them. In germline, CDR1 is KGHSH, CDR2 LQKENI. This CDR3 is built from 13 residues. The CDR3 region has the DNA TGTGCCAGCTCACCGGATCTAGGTGATACGCAGTATTTT. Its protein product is CASSPDLGDTQYF.

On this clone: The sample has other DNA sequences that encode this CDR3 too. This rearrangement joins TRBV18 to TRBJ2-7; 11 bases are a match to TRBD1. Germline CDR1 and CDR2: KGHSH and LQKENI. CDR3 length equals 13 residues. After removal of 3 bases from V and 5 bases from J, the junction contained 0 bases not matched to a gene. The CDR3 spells CASSPGQGDEQYF. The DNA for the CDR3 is TGTGCCAGCTCACCGGGACAGGGGGACGAGCAGTACTTC.

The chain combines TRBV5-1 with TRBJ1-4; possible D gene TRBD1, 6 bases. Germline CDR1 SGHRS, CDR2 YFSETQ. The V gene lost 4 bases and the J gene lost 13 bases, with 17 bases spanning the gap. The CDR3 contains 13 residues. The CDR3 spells CASSPPGGTILFF. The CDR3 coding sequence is TGCGCCAGCAGCCCACCCGGGGGGACAATACTGTTTTTT.

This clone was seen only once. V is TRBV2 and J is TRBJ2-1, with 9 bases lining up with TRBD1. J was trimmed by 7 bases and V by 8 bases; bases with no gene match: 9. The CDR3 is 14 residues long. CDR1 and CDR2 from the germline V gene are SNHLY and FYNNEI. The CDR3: CASLIRDRENEQFF. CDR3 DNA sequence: TGTGCCAGCTTAATCCGGGACAGGGAAAATGAGCAGTTCTTC.

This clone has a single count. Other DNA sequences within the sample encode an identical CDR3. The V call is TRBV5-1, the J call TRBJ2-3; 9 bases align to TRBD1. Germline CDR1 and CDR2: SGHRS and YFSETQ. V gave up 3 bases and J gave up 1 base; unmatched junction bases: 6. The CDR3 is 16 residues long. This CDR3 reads CASSSAGQGGTDTQYF. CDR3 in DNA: TGCGCCAGCAGCTCCGCGGGACAGGGCGGCACAGATACGCAGTATTTT.

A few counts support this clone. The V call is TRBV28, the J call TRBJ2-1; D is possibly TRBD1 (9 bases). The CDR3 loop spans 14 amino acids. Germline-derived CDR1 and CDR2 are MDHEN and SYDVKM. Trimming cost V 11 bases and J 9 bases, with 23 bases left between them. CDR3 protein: CALGRGQGTGEQFF. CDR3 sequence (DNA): TGTGCCCTCGGGAGGGGACAGGGTACGGGTGAGCAGTTCTTC.

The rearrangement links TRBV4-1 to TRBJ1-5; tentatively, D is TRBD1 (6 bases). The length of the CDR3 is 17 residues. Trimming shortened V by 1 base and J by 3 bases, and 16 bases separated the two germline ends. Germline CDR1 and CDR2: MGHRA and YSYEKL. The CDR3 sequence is CASSQGLKGDNNQPQHF. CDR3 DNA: TGCGCCAGCAGCCAAGGACTGAAGGGGGATAACAATCAGCCCCAGCATTTT.

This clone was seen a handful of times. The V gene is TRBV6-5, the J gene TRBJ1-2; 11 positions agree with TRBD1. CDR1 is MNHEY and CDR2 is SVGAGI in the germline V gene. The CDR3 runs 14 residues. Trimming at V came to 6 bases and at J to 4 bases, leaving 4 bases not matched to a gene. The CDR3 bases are TGTGCCAGCAGCCTCGGGACAGGGGGCTATGGCTACACCTTC. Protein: CASSLGTGGYGYTF.

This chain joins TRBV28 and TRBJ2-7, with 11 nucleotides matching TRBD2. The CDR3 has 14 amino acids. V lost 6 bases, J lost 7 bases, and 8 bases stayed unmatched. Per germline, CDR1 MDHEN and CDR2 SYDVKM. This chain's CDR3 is CASRSSGRAGEQYF. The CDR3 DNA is TGTGCCAGCAGAAGTAGCGGGAGGGCGGGGGAGCAGTACTTC.

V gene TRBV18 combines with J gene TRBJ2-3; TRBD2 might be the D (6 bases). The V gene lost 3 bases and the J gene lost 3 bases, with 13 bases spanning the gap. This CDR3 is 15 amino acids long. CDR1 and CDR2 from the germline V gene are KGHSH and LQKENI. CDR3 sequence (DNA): TGTGCCAGCTCACCTTTGGCTAGCGCAACAGATACGCAGTATTTT. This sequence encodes CASSPLASATDTQYF.

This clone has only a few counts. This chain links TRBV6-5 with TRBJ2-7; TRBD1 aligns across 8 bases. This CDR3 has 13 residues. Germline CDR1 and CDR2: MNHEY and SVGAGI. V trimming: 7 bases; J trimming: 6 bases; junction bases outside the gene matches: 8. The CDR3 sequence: CASTGQGAGEQYF. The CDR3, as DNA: TGTGCCAGCACTGGCCAGGGGGCGGGCGAGCAGTACTTC.

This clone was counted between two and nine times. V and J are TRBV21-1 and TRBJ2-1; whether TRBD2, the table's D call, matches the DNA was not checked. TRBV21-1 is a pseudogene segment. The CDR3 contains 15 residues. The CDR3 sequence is CASSKEGLVYNEQFF. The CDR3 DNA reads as TGTGCCAGCAGCAAAGAGGGACTAGTCTACAATGAGCAGTTCTTC.

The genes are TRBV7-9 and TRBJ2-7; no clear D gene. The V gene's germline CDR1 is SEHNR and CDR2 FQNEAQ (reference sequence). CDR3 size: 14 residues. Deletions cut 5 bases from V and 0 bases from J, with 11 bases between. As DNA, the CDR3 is TGTGCCAGCAGCACCCAACCTAGCTCCTACGAGCAGTACTTC. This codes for CASSTQPSSYEQYF.

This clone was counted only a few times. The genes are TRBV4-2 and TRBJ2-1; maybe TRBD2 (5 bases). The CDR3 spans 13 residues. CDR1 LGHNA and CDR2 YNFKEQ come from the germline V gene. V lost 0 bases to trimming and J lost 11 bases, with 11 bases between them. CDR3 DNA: TGTGCCAGCAGCCAAGATCGGGGTCCCCAGCAGTTCTTC. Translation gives CASSQDRGPQQFF.

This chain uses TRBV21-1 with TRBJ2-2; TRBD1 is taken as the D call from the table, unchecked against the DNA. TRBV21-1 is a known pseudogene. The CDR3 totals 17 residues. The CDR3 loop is CAGGQGKRCTNTGELFF. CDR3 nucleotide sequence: TGTGCCGGGGGACAGGGGAAACGGTGCACGAACACCGGGGAGCTGTTTTTT.

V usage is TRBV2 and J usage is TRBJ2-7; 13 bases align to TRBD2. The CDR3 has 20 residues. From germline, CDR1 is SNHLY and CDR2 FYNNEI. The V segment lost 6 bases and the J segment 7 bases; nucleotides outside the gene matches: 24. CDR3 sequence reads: CASRTGLAGEGGWFRKEQYF. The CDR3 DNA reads TGTGCCAGCAGGACCGGACTAGCGGGAGAGGGGGGCTGGTTTCGGAAGGAGCAGTACTTC. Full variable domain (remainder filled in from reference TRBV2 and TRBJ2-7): EPEVTQTPSHQVTQMGQEVILRCVPISNHLYFYWYRQILGQKVEFLVSFYNNEISEKSEIFDDQFSVERPDGSNFTLKIRSTKLEDSAMYFCASRTGLAGEGGWFRKEQYFGPGTRLTVT.

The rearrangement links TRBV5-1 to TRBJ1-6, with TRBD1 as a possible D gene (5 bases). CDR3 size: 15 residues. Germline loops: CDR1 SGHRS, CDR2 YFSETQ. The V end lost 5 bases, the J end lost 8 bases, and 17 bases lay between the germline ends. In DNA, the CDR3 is TGCGCCAGCAGTTCCGGGGGTTCTCGAGATTCACCCCTCCACTTT. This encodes CASSSGGSRDSPLHF.

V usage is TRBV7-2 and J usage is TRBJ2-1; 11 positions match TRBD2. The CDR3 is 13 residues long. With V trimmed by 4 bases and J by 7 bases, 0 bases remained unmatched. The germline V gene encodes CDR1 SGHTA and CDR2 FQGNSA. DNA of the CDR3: TGTGCCAGCAGCTGGACTAGCGGGAATGAGCAGTTCTTC. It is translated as CASSWTSGNEQFF.